Described below is a single T cell receptor (beta chain) sequence and its context. These data originate in a study of blood T cell repertoires in COVID-19. The CDR3 is 13 amino acids. Germline assignment: CDR1 SGHVS and CDR2 FNYEAQ. V was trimmed by 8 bases and J by 2 bases, leaving 11 bases between them. In the original analysis: Amplification with reference gene primers provided the estimates of nucleated cell counts. The method was immunoSEQ multiplex PCR; TCRdb's version includes in-frame clones alone and lacks a portion of them. V and J calls and clone size follow that table, whereas D and trimming were derived from the DNA. The sample has 100,000 to 120,000 clones; 88% are singletons.

This chain joins TRBV7-6 and TRBJ2-3; D is uncertain. Sequenced input: peripheral blood. The clonotype was recovered from a woman in her forties or fifties with acute or convalescent COVID-19. The CDR3 reads CASRSSSTDTQYF. CDR3 nucleotide sequence: TGTGCCAGCCGGAGTTCGTCCACAGATACGCAGTATTTT.